Below, 8 T cell receptor beta chains from the same sample are listed, as sequenced in a study of tissue T cells after allogeneic stem cell transplantation. Specified time point: mouse harvest day 14 after allogeneic transplant. Tail vein injection delivered 10^7 T-cell-depleted bone marrow cells and 10^6 splenic CD5+ T cells. The assay was immunoSEQ multiplex PCR, and TCRdb's table has in-frame clones only and misses some. The table lists nearly 7,000 clones, roughly a third of them singletons. Source material: skin. Receptor source: a female BALB/c mouse given C57BL/6 T cells with graft-versus-host disease after an allogeneic hematopoietic cell transplant.

This clone has more than one count but fewer than ten. The genes are named according to mouse. The CDR3 reads CASSRTPNTGQLYF. Partial CDR3 DNA: TGTGCCAGCAGTCGGACTCCAAACACCGGGCAGCTCTAC. V gene TRBV26 combines with J gene TRBJ2-2; tentatively, D is TRBD2 (5 bases). The missing CDR3 end, 1 residue past where the read stops, is filled in from the germline J gene. The CDR3 is 14 amino acids. Germline CDR1 and CDR2: KGHPV and FQNQEV (reference sequence). The V end was cut by 4 bases, the J end by 0 bases, with 6 bases between.

With respect to this clone: Mouse germline and gene names are used. Read sequence stops 1 residue before the CDR3 end, and the germline J gene provides the missing end. The genes are TRBV26 and TRBJ2-2; D gene uncertain. V lost 4 bases, J lost 0 bases, and 3 bases lay in between. The CDR3 is made up of 13 amino acids. CDR1 is KGHPV and CDR2 is FQNQEV in the germline V gene (reference sequence). CDR3 bases read: TGTGCCAGCAGTCGGGCAAACACCGGGCAGCTCTAC. It codes for CASSRANTGQLY. The entire CDR3 protein is CASSRANTGQLYF.

This clone qualifies as medium-sized. Gene names follow the mouse nomenclature. The read ends 1 residue early relative to the CDR3; the germline J gene fills the gap. This chain connects TRBV26 to TRBJ2-1, with unresolved D. This CDR3 has 14 residues. The V and J ends lost 2 bases and 3 bases respectively, with 8 bases between them. CDR1 is KGHPV and CDR2 is FQNQEV in the germline V gene (reference sequence). The DNA read from the CDR3 is TGTGCCAGCAGTCTGGGGTTTCTCTATGCTGAGCAGTTC. It is translated as CASSLGFLYAEQF. The entire CDR3 sequence reads CASSLGFLYAEQFF.

This clone has a handful of counts. Genes and germline come from the mouse. The read comes to an end 1 residue before the CDR3 does, leaving the germline J gene to fill in the end. The chain links TRBV16 to TRBJ1-4; TRBD1 agrees at 8 bases. CDR3 size: 15 residues. Per the germline V gene, CDR1 is SGHSA and CDR2 is FRNQAP. The V and J ends lost 5 bases and 3 bases, in that order; junction bases with no gene match: 5. This CDR3 is CASSPLRGPNERLFF. CDR3 DNA, as far as it was read: TGTGCAAGCAGCCCCCTCAGGGGGCCCAACGAAAGATTATTT.

Concerning this clone: Gene names refer to mouse genes. The read finishes 1 residue shy of the CDR3 end, and the germline J gene is used to complete it. The V and J genes are TRBV26 and TRBJ1-3, with a possible D match to TRBD1 (5 bases). CDR1 KGHPV and CDR2 FQNQEV come from the germline V gene (reference sequence). Trimming pared 3 bases from V and 0 bases from J, leaving 9 bases between. The CDR3 contains 15 residues. CDR3 protein: CASSLQGTSGNTLYF. The part of the CDR3 DNA that was read is TGTGCCAGCAGTCTTCAGGGAACTTCTGGAAATACGCTCTAT. Complete variable domain (other parts from reference TRBV26 and TRBJ1-3): NSKVIQTPRYLVKGQGQKAKMRCIPEKGHPVVFWYQQNKNNEFKFLINFQNQEVLQQIDMTEKRFSAECPSNSPCSLEIQSSEAGDSALYLCASSLQGTSGNTLYFGEGSRLIVV.

This clone was observed a few times. Gene names are mouse gene names. The DNA ends 1 residue before the CDR3 does, and the rest of the CDR3 is filled in from the germline J gene. The rearrangement uses TRBV26 and TRBJ2-4; D could derive from TRBD1 or TRBD2 (5 bases each). The germline CDR1 and CDR2 sequences are KGHPV and FQNQEV (reference sequence). The germline V and J ends were trimmed by 8 bases and 5 bases, with 14 bases remaining between them. The CDR3 contains 13 residues. CDR3 sequence reads: CASSPGGGNTLYF. The part of the CDR3 DNA that was read is TGTGCCAGCTCCCCTGGCGGGGGAAACACCTTGTAC.

This clone was observed a handful of times. Gene names are the mouse ones. The DNA ends 1 residue before the CDR3 does, and the rest of the CDR3 is filled in from the germline J gene. The chain uses TRBV23 and TRBJ2-1; TRBD1, as called in the table, went unchecked against the DNA. Germline CDR1 KGHTA, CDR2 FQNQQP. The CDR3 spans 14 residues. The covered CDR3 bases are TGCTCCAGCAGTCGGACAGATAACTATGCTGAGCAGTTC. This encodes CSSSRTDNYAEQF. The CDR3 reads in full as CSSSRTDNYAEQFF.

This clone was recorded a few times. The junction departs from germline at one end; a sequencing error may be responsible. Gene names refer to mouse genes. Read coverage stops 1 residue before the CDR3 terminus; the germline J gene supplies the remainder. This sequence joins TRBV19 and TRBJ2-3, with D maybe TRBD1 (6 bases). This CDR3 has 15 amino acids. Germline CDR1 reads FNHDT; CDR2 reads SITEND (reference sequence). The DNA read from the CDR3 is TGTGCCAGCCGTATGAACAGGGAGGGTGCAGAAACGCTGTAT. It specifies CASRMNREGAETLY. From start to end, the CDR3 is CASRMNREGAETLYF.